The 2 T cell receptor beta chains below come from one sample, sequenced in a study of T cell repertoires in cytomegalovirus infection. TCRdb analysed the reads with MiXCR anew, one entry per CDR3 protein. The sample holds 150,000 to 200,000 distinct CDR3 sequences, about a sixth seen once. Source material: CD8+ T cells from PBMCs. These receptors originate from a human donor in good health (CMV status not recorded). Some clones in this sample may be carry-over from other donors' samples.

The V gene is TRBV10-3, the J gene TRBJ1-1; D call uncertain. Looked up from germline, CDR1 is ENHRY and CDR2 is SYGVKD. CDR3 length: 15 amino acids. V was trimmed by 3 bases and J by 1 base, leaving 12 bases between them. The CDR3 spells CAISEMSPANTEAFF. CDR3 coding DNA: TGTGCCATCAGTGAAATGAGTCCGGCGAACACTGAAGCTTTCTTT.

This clonotype appeared many times. The V and J genes are TRBV7-3 and TRBJ2-1; 8 bases line up with TRBD2. CDR3 length: 15 amino acids. Germline CDR1 reads SGHTA; CDR2 reads FQGTGA. Unmatched junction bases numbered 7, after V lost 5 bases and J lost 4 bases. The CDR3 loop is CASSLSGELYNEQFF. The CDR3 DNA follows: TGTGCCAGCAGCCTTAGCGGGGAGCTATACAATGAGCAGTTCTTC.